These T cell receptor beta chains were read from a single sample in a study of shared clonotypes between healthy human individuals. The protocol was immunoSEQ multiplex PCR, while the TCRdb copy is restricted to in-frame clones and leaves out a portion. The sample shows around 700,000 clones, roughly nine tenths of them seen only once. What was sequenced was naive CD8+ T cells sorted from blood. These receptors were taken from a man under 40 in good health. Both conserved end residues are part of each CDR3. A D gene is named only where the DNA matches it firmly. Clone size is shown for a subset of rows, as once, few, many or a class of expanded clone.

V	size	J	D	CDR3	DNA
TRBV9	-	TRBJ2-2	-	CASSGGAGELFF	TGTGCCAGCAGCGGCGGGGCCGGGGAGCTGTTTTTT
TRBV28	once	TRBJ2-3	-	CASSPGTDTQYF	TGTGCCAGCAGTCCGGGGACAGATACGCAGTATTTT
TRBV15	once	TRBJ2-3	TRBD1	CATGQGGDTQYF	TGTGCCACGGGACAGGGTGGAGATACGCAGTATTTT
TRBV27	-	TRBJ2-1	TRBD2	CASRFPPRDYGNEQFF	TGTGCCAGCAGGTTCCCGCCCCGGGACTACGGCAATGAGCAGTTCTTC
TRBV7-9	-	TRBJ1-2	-	CASSPRDIYGYTF	TGTGCCAGCAGCCCACGGGACATTTATGGCTACACCTTC
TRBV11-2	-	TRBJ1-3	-	CASSLRANRNTIYF	TGTGCCAGCAGCTTACGGGCAAACCGAAACACCATATATTTT
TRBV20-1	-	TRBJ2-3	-	CSATRTDTQYF	TGCAGTGCCACTCGAACAGATACGCAGTATTTT
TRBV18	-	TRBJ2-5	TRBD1	CASSPPGTGLETQYF	TGTGCCAGCTCACCACCGGGGACAGGGCTCGAGACCCAGTACTTC
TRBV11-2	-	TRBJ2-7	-	CASSSSALYEQYF	TGTGCCAGCAGCTCATCCGCCCTGTACGAGCAGTACTTC
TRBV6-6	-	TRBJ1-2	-	CASSDKYGYTF	TGTGCCAGCAGTGATAAGTATGGCTACACCTTC
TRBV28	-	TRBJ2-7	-	CASSFPSSYEQYF	TGTGCCAGCAGTTTTCCTAGCTCCTACGAGCAGTACTTC
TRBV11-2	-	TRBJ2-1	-	CASSLSGQINEQFF	TGTGCCAGCAGCTTATCCGGACAGATAAATGAGCAGTTCTTC
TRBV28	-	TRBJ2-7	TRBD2	CASRLLAGENEQYF	TGTGCCAGCAGACTACTAGCGGGAGAGAACGAGCAGTACTTC
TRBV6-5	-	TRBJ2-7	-	CASSYSGQSYEQYF	TGTGCCAGCAGTTACTCAGGGCAGAGCTACGAGCAGTACTTC
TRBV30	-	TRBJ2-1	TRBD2	CAGPRLTSGSSDEQFF	TGTGCCGGCCCACGCCTGACTAGCGGGAGTTCGGATGAGCAGTTCTTC
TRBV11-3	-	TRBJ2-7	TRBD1	CASSDGTGAREQYF	TGTGCCAGCAGCGACGGGACAGGGGCTAGGGAGCAGTACTTC
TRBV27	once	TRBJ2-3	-	CASSWGGAARTTDTQYF	TGTGCCAGCAGTTGGGGCGGGGCAGCCCGTACCACAGATACGCAGTATTTT
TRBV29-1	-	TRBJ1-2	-	CSVDRGRDNYGYTF	TGCAGCGTTGATCGGGGTAGGGACAACTATGGCTACACCTTC
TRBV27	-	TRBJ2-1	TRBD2	CASSPLGLALGQFF	TGTGCCAGCAGTCCCTTAGGACTAGCCTTAGGGCAGTTCTTC
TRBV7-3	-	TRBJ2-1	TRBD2	CASSLTRSSGFYNEQFF	TGTGCCAGCAGCTTAACCCGGTCTAGCGGGTTTTACAATGAGCAGTTCTTC
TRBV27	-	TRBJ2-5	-	CASSLTPGYQETQYF	TGTGCCAGCAGTTTAACCCCAGGGTACCAAGAGACCCAGTACTTC
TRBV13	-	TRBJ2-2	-	CASSSGQITGELFF	TGTGCCAGCAGCTCCGGACAGATCACCGGGGAGCTGTTTTTT
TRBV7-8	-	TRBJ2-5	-	CASSSIQIQETQYF	TGTGCCAGCAGCTCGATCCAGATCCAAGAGACCCAGTACTTC
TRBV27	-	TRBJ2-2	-	CASSLFFTPGTGELFF	TGTGCCAGCAGTTTATTTTTCACACCGGGGACCGGGGAGCTGTTTTTT